One sample yielded the 32 T cell receptor beta chains listed below, sequenced in a study of T-cell memory formation after mild COVID-19. One entry per CDR3 protein results from TCRdb running MiXCR on the 5' RACE reads. The table lists over 300,000 distinct CDR3 sequences, 20% to 25% of them singletons, with roughly 23% in the top ten. Sequenced: PBMCs or a T cell subset sorted from them (not recorded which). The source of these receptors is a man aged 18 to 30 who had mild COVID-19 (a few samples of this study predate the infection). Cell type and time point are not known.

Many counts were recorded for this clonotype. The chain carries TRBV5-1 and TRBJ2-1, with 9 bases aligning to TRBD1. The trim removed 4 bases at V and 3 bases at J, leaving 5 bases unmatched. CDR3 size: 15 residues. The V gene's germline CDR1 is SGHRS and CDR2 YFSETQ. CDR3 sequence: CASSLTGQGYNEQFF. In DNA form, the CDR3 reads TGCGCCAGCAGCCTTACGGGACAGGGCTACAATGAGCAGTTCTTC.

The sample holds a few counts of this clonotype. The chain uses TRBV2 and TRBJ2-7; D is possibly TRBD1 (5 bases). The germline gives CDR1 SNHLY, CDR2 FYNNEI. V was shortened by 8 bases and J by 3 bases, with 8 bases between the two germline ends. The CDR3 loop spans 11 amino acids. CDR3 coding DNA: TGTGCCAGCCTCAGGGACTACGAGCAGTACTTC. It encodes CASLRDYEQYF.

This clonotype has a handful of counts. The chain couples TRBV7-2 to TRBJ2-7; maybe TRBD1 (6 bases). Germline V CDR1 and CDR2: SGHTA, FQGNSA. V was clipped by 8 bases and J by 0 bases, with 14 bases between them. This CDR3 spans 14 amino acids. As DNA, the CDR3 is TGTGCCAGCGTTGAGGCAGGGGTCTCCTACGAGCAGTACTTC. Translating gives CASVEAGVSYEQYF.

This clonotype was counted between two and nine times. The V call is TRBV7-8, the J call TRBJ1-5, with D perhaps TRBD1 (5 bases). Germline lookup yields CDR1 SGHVS and CDR2 FQNEAQ. V lost 1 base and J 4 bases, leaving 17 bases between the germline ends. This CDR3 region has 17 residues. The CDR3 region is CASSLDRDPWVNQPQHF. CDR3 nucleotide sequence: TGTGCCAGCAGCTTAGACCGGGACCCGTGGGTGAATCAGCCCCAGCATTTT.

This clonotype was detected only a few times. This chain connects TRBV5-6 to TRBJ1-5; D gene uncertain. Trimming pared 5 bases from V and 7 bases from J, leaving 16 bases between. CDR1 is SGHDT and CDR2 is YYEEEE in the germline V gene. This CDR3 is built from 14 residues. CDR3 coding DNA: TGTGCCAGCAGTCGGGGTCGGGCGGGCCAGCCCCAGCATTTT. Protein product: CASSRGRAGQPQHF.

This clonotype has more than one count but fewer than ten. V usage is TRBV10-1 and J usage is TRBJ1-5; no firm D call. This CDR3 contains 13 residues. Per germline, CDR1 WNHNN and CDR2 SYGVQD (reference sequence). Trimming took 0 bases from V and 7 from J, leaving 7 bases between them. Here the CDR3 reads CASSESLGQPQHF. The DNA for the CDR3 is TGCGCCAGCAGTGAGTCGTTAGGCCAGCCCCAGCATTTT.

This clonotype was picked up a small number of times. This chain connects TRBV10-3 to TRBJ2-3; D gene unclear. This CDR3 contains 13 residues. Deletions cut 3 bases from V and 5 bases from J, with 9 bases between. Germline V gives CDR1 ENHRY, CDR2 SYGVKD. DNA of the CDR3: TGTGCCATCAGTGACCGTGGCCGAGATACGCAGTATTTT. Its protein is CAISDRGRDTQYF.

This clonotype showed up just a few times. This rearrangement joins TRBV20-1 to TRBJ1-5, with TRBD1 as a possible D gene (6 bases). From germline, CDR1 is DFQATT and CDR2 SNEGSKA (reference sequence). The CDR3 is 16 residues long. Trimming removed 2 bases from V and 6 bases from J, with 20 bases in between. CDR3 loop: CSARIGGTGSGQPQHF. CDR3 nucleotides: TGCAGTGCTAGAATCGGGGGAACAGGGTCGGGTCAGCCCCAGCATTTT.

This clonotype showed up just a few times. V is TRBV6-6 and J is TRBJ1-6; 11 bases are shared with TRBD1. The trim removed 2 bases at V and 8 bases at J, leaving 8 bases unmatched. The CDR3 extends over 17 amino acids. Per germline, CDR1 MNHNY and CDR2 SVGAGI (reference sequence). The CDR3 DNA sequence: TGTGCCAGCAGTTACCCGGACAGGGGGCTTTTGGATTCACCCCTCCACTTT. Protein: CASSYPDRGLLDSPLHF.

This chain uses TRBV20-1 with TRBJ1-1; TRBD1 matches at 9 bases. The junction had 10 bases not matched to a gene; V was cut back by 4 bases and J by 7 bases. CDR1 DFQATT and CDR2 SNEGSKA come from the germline V gene (reference sequence). CDR3 size: 14 residues. This chain's CDR3 is CSAISPGQGIEAFF. The CDR3 coding sequence is TGCAGTGCTATTTCGCCGGGACAGGGTATTGAAGCTTTCTTT.

This clonotype was seen at least ten times. The rearrangement joins TRBV29-1 to TRBJ2-5; D is unresolved. This CDR3 contains 11 residues. Germline lookup yields CDR1 SQVTM and CDR2 ANQGSEA. CDR3 coding DNA: TGCGGCGCTACTCCCAGCCAGACCCAGTACTTC. Translating gives CGATPSQTQYF.

This chain connects TRBV7-9 to TRBJ2-7; 7 bases map to TRBD2. The CDR3 runs 12 residues. J gave up 4 bases and V 5 bases, and 2 bases lay outside the gene matches. Germline-derived CDR1 and CDR2 are SEHNR and FQNEAQ (reference sequence). CDR3 loop: CASSGLGYEQYF. The DNA for the CDR3 is TGTGCCAGCAGCGGACTAGGGTACGAGCAGTACTTC.

The chain links TRBV15 to TRBJ1-4, with 7 bases identical to TRBD1. Per the germline V gene, CDR1 is LNHNV and CDR2 is YYDKDF (reference sequence). This CDR3 is 14 amino acids long. Trimming at V came to 0 bases and at J to 8 bases, leaving 3 bases not matched to a gene. The CDR3 DNA reads TGTGCCACCAGCAGAGATGGACAGGACGAAAAACTGTTTTTT. It encodes CATSRDGQDEKLFF. Full variable domain (remainder filled in from reference TRBV15 and TRBJ1-4): DAMVIQNPRYQVTQFGKPVTLSCSQTLNHNVMYWYQQKSSQAPKLLFHYYDKDFNNEADTPDNFQSRRPNTSFCFLDIRSPGLGDTAMYLCATSRDGQDEKLFFGSGTQLSVL.

Only a few counts were recorded for this clonotype. V gene TRBV13 combines with J gene TRBJ2-7, with D possibly matching TRBD1 (5 bases). Germline CDR1 PRHDT, CDR2 FYEKMQ (reference sequence). The CDR3 has 13 residues. The germline V and J ends were trimmed by 5 bases and 6 bases, with 14 bases remaining between them. Written as DNA, the CDR3 is TGTGCCAGCAGCGTGCAGGGTTCCGGCGAGCAGTACGTC. It is translated as CASSVQGSGEQYV.

The V gene is TRBV4-1, the J gene TRBJ1-1; 10 nucleotides line up with TRBD1. CDR3 size: 14 residues. Germline loops: CDR1 MGHRA, CDR2 YSYEKL. J lost 5 bases, V lost 4 bases, and 4 bases had no gene match. The CDR3 loop reads CASSRTGGGTEAFF. The CDR3 DNA sequence: TGCGCCAGCAGCCGGACAGGGGGGGGGACTGAAGCTTTCTTT.

This clonotype came up a few times. The gene calls are TRBV20-1 and TRBJ2-1; D not certain. CDR3 length: 11 amino acids. Trimming took 6 bases from V and 0 from J, leaving 3 bases between them. Germline V gives CDR1 DFQATT, CDR2 SNEGSKA (reference sequence). The CDR3 here is CSAPSYNEQFF. The CDR3 DNA is TGCAGTGCCCCCTCCTACAATGAGCAGTTCTTC.

The rearrangement joins TRBV4-3 to TRBJ2-3; D not resolved. V was pared by 1 base and J by 4 bases, with 12 bases between. Germline assignment: CDR1 LGHNA and CDR2 YSLEER. The CDR3 consists of 15 residues. The CDR3 DNA follows: TGCGCCAGCAGCCAAGGGGCTCTGGGTGCAGATACGCAGTATTTT. Amino acid sequence: CASSQGALGADTQYF.

This clonotype was found a few times. The chain couples TRBV5-4 to TRBJ2-1; D uncertain. Germline CDR1 SGHNT, CDR2 YYREEE (reference sequence). The germline V and J ends were trimmed by 2 bases and 10 bases, with 7 bases remaining between them. The CDR3 runs 11 residues. The CDR3 region is CASSFEDEQFF. In DNA form, the CDR3 reads TGTGCCAGCAGCTTCGAGGACGAGCAGTTCTTC.

This clonotype was counted only a few times. This chain connects TRBV4-1 to TRBJ2-2, with 7 bases identical to TRBD1. Germline V CDR1 and CDR2: MGHRA, YSYEKL. The trim removed 1 base at V and 3 bases at J, leaving 5 bases unmatched. CDR3 size: 16 residues. The CDR3 is CASSQAQGRHTGELFF. The CDR3, as DNA: TGCGCCAGCAGCCAAGCACAGGGGCGGCACACCGGGGAGCTGTTTTTT.

This clonotype was picked up many times. The chain uses TRBV5-1 and TRBJ1-2; TRBD1 matches at 8 bases. The CDR3 is 13 amino acids. V lost 4 bases, J lost 6 bases, and 5 bases stayed unmatched. Germline V gives CDR1 SGHRS, CDR2 YFSETQ. For the CDR3, the DNA is TGCGCCAGCAGCCCAGGGACAGGCGATGGCTACACCTTC. Protein product: CASSPGTGDGYTF.

The rearrangement uses TRBV5-6 and TRBJ2-1; D not resolved. Trimming shortened V by 0 bases and J by 6 bases, and 7 bases separated the two germline ends. Germline lookup yields CDR1 SGHDT and CDR2 YYEEEE. CDR3 length: 13 amino acids. Here the CDR3 reads CASSLVRGNEQFF. The DNA for the CDR3 is TGTGCCAGCAGCTTGGTCAGAGGCAATGAGCAGTTCTTC. Combining the CDR3 with reference TRBV5-6 and TRBJ2-1 gives the whole variable domain DAGVTQSPTHLIKTRGQQVTLRCSPKSGHDTVSWYQQALGQGPQFIFQYYEEEERQRGNFPDRFSGHQFPNYSSELNVNALLLGDSALYLCASSLVRGNEQFFGPGTRLTVL.

This clonotype was seen repeatedly, ten times or more. J is TRBJ2-4 and V is TRBV20-1; 11 nucleotides align to TRBD2. The CDR3 covers 17 residues. V lost 1 base to trimming and J lost 2 bases; unmatched junction nucleotides: 7. Germline CDR1 and CDR2: DFQATT and SNEGSKA (reference sequence). CDR3: CSARVIAGGPTKNIQYF. The DNA of the CDR3 is TGCAGTGCTAGAGTAATAGCGGGGGGGCCTACCAAAAACATTCAGTACTTC.

V and J are TRBV20-1 and TRBJ2-5; TRBD1 matches at 8 bases. The germline gives CDR1 DFQATT, CDR2 SNEGSKA (reference sequence). The J segment lost 2 bases and the V segment lost 0 bases, leaving 11 bases of the junction unmatched. CDR3 length equals 17 residues. As DNA, the CDR3 is TGCAGTGCTAGAGATCCCCCAGGGGGCGCAGGGCAAGAGACCCAGTACTTC. Translating it yields CSARDPPGGAGQETQYF.

In its sample, this clonotype was seen once. The rearrangement joins TRBV5-5 to TRBJ2-6; D unclear. The CDR3 loop spans 16 amino acids. Germline-derived CDR1 and CDR2 are SGHKS and YYEKEE (reference sequence). V gave up 3 bases and J gave up 0 bases, with 10 bases separating them. CDR3 protein: CASSSNYRSGANVLTF. The CDR3 nucleotides read TGTGCCAGCAGCTCGAACTACCGCTCTGGGGCCAACGTCCTGACTTTC.

This clonotype showed up just a few times. The chain carries TRBV20-1 and TRBJ2-3, with no clear D. The ends were cut back, 2 bases at V and 0 bases at J, with 9 bases in the middle. The length of the CDR3 is 14 residues. The germline gives CDR1 DFQATT, CDR2 SNEGSKA (reference sequence). This CDR3 reads CSARSGPSTDTQYF. In DNA form, the CDR3 reads TGCAGTGCTAGATCTGGGCCCAGCACAGATACGCAGTATTTT.

The chain links TRBV7-6 to TRBJ2-2, with 7 nucleotides matching TRBD1. Germline V gives CDR1 SGHVS, CDR2 FNYEAQ. The ends lost 4 bases at V and 7 bases at J; junction bases unmatched: 6. The CDR3 has 14 residues. CDR3 bases: TGTGCCAGCAGCTCGCGACAGGGTCACGGGGAGCTGTTTTTT. This gives the protein CASSSRQGHGELFF.

The chain carries TRBV12-3 or TRBV12-4 and TRBJ2-1, with D maybe TRBD1 (5 bases). V lost 3 bases, J lost 6 bases, and 9 bases lay in between. CDR3 length: 13 amino acids. The CDR3 DNA sequence: TGTGCCAGCAGTTTCGACAGCATCAATGAGCAGTTCTTC. This sequence encodes CASSFDSINEQFF.

This clonotype was picked up a small number of times. The genes are TRBV20-1 and TRBJ2-7; TRBD2 is a possible D gene (7 bases). The CDR3 is 13 amino acids. Germline V CDR1 and CDR2: DFQATT, SNEGSKA (reference sequence). V lost 6 bases to trimming and J lost 6 bases, with 18 bases between them. This CDR3 reads CSAPGEGEAEQYV. CDR3 nucleotides: TGCAGTGCCCCTGGGGAGGGGGAAGCCGAGCAGTACGTC.

This rearrangement joins TRBV20-1 to TRBJ1-1; D gene uncertain. The V gene's germline CDR1 is DFQATT and CDR2 SNEGSKA (reference sequence). V dropped 6 bases and J dropped 2 bases, with 13 bases sitting between them. CDR3 length: 13 amino acids. The CDR3 sequence is CSAWEQTNTEAFF. In DNA form, the CDR3 reads TGCAGTGCCTGGGAACAGACAAACACTGAAGCTTTCTTT.

This chain joins TRBV12-3 or TRBV12-4 and TRBJ1-4, with 9 bases aligning to TRBD1. With V trimmed by 6 bases and J by 7 bases, 6 bases remained unmatched. The CDR3 is 14 amino acids. This CDR3 reads CASSPGQGVEKLFF. The CDR3, as DNA: TGTGCCAGCAGCCCGGGACAGGGAGTTGAAAAACTGTTTTTT.

This clonotype has more than one count but fewer than ten. The rearrangement links TRBV27 to TRBJ1-4; D possibly corresponds to TRBD1 (5 bases). The CDR3 has 15 amino acids. Germline V CDR1 and CDR2: MNHEY, SMNVEV (reference sequence). Trimming stripped 8 bases from V and 12 bases from J, with 25 bases between. Here the CDR3 reads CASRRLLGVWGELFF. CDR3 sequence (DNA): TGTGCCAGCCGGCGTCTCCTGGGGGTTTGGGGAGAACTGTTTTTT.

CDR3 coding DNA: TGTGCCAGCAGCTCAGAGACGGGACAGGGCTACTATGGCTACACCTTC. This sequence encodes CASSSETGQGYYGYTF. This chain connects TRBV7-9 to TRBJ1-2; 9 bases line up with TRBD1. CDR1 is SEHNR and CDR2 is FQNEAQ in the germline V gene (reference sequence). The CDR3 spans 16 residues. The V segment lost 4 bases and the J segment 3 bases; nucleotides outside the gene matches: 9. Supplemented by reference TRBV7-9 and TRBJ1-2, the full variable domain reads DTGVSQNPRHKITKRGQNVTFRCDPISEHNRLYWYRQTLGQGPEFLTYFQNEAQLEKSRLLSDRFSAERPKGSFSTLEIQRTEQGDSAMYLCASSSETGQGYYGYTFGSGTRLTVV.